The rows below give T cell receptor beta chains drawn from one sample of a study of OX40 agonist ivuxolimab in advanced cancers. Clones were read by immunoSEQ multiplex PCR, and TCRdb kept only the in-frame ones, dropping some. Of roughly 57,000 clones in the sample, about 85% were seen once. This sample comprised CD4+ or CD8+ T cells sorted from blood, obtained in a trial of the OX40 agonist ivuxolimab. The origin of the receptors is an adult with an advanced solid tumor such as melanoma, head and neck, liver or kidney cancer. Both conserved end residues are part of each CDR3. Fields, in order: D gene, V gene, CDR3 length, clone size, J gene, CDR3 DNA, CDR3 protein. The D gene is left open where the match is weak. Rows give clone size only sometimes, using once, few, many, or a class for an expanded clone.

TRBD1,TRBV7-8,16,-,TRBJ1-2,TGTGCCAGCAGCAGAAAAGGGACAGGGGGCAACTATGGCTACACCTTC,CASSRKGTGGNYGYTF
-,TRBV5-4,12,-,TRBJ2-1,TGTGCCAGTAGGTCGGGATACAATGAGCAGTTCTTC,CASRSGYNEQFF
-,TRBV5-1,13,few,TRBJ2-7,TGCGCCAGCGGGGACGTACAAGGCCACGAGCAGTACTTC,CASGDVQGHEQYF
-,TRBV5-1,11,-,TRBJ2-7,TGCGCCAGCAGCAAGGGCTACGAGCAGTACTTC,CASSKGYEQYF
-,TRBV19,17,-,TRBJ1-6,TGTGCCAGTACCCCGCGAGGGACCGTCTCCTATAATTCACCCCTCCACTTT,CASTPRGTVSYNSPLHF
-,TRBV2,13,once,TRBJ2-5,TGTGCCAGCAGTGGTGAGGTTTGGGAGACCCAGTACTTC,CASSGEVWETQYF
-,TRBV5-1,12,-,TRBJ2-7,TGCGCCAGCAGCTTGGCACAGGACGAGCAGTACTTC,CASSLAQDEQYF
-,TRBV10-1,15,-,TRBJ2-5,TGCGCCAGCAGTGGACGCAGGGGTCCCCAAGAGACCCAGTACTTC,CASSGRRGPQETQYF
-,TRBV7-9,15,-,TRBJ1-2,TGTGCCAGCAGCTCCTCCAAGGAGGGCTTTGAGGGCTACACCTTC,CASSSSKEGFEGYTF
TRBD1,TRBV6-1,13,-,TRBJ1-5,TGTGCCAGCAAACGGACAGGGGTACAGCCCCAGCATTTT,CASKRTGVQPQHF
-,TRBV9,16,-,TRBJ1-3,TGTGCCAGCAGCGCCCAGAAGACAGCCTCTGGAAACACCATATATTTT,CASSAQKTASGNTIYF
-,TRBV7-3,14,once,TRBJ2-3,TGTGCCAGCAGCCCGACACCGGACACAGATACGCAGTATTTT,CASSPTPDTDTQYF
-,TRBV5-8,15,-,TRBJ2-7,TGTGCCAGCAGCTTGGTGGGGCAGACCACCTACGAGCAGTACTTC,CASSLVGQTTYEQYF
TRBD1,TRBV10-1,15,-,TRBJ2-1,TGCGCCAGCAGTTTGGACAGGGCCGGCTTGGATGAGCAGTTCTTC,CASSLDRAGLDEQFF
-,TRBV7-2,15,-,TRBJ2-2,TGTGCCAGCAGCTTAGAGGTCGGGAGCCCCGGGGAGCTGTTTTTT,CASSLEVGSPGELFF
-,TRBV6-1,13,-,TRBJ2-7,TGTGCCAGCAGTGGCAACAGGGCCTACGAGCAGTACTTC,CASSGNRAYEQYF
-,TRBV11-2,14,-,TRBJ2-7,TGTGCCAGCGCCGCGGGGTTAAGCTCCTACGAGCAGTACTTC,CASAAGLSSYEQYF
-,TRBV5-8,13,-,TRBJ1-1,TGTGCCAGCAGCGGGACGGCCAACACTGAAGCTTTCTTT,CASSGTANTEAFF